Following are 7 T cell receptor beta chains from one sample sequenced in a study of early T cells in non-severe SARS-CoV-2 infection. MiXCR, run by TCRdb on the 5' RACE reads, gives a single entry per CDR3 protein. The table has 87,000 or so distinct CDR3 sequences, about 15% seen once. What was sequenced was whole blood. These receptors came from an adult who was a healthcare worker with PCR-confirmed SARS-CoV-2 infection or an uninfected control (not recorded which).

The rearrangement joins TRBV11-2 to TRBJ2-7; D ambiguous. The V end was cut by 0 bases, the J end by 1 base, with 7 bases between. CDR3 length: 14 amino acids. Per the germline V gene, CDR1 is SGHAT and CDR2 is FQNNGV. The CDR3 reads CASSLDPRSYEQYF. The CDR3, as DNA: TGTGCCAGCAGCTTAGATCCCAGGTCCTACGAGCAGTACTTC.

This clonotype was seen more than once but under ten times. V is TRBV6-1 and J is TRBJ2-1; D might be TRBD2 (6 bases). CDR1 and CDR2 (germline): MNHNS, SASEGT. V lost 2 bases to trimming and J lost 2 bases, with 10 bases between them. CDR3 size: 15 residues. The CDR3 here is CASSEPGRPYNEQFF. DNA of the CDR3: TGTGCCAGCAGTGAACCAGGGAGGCCCTACAATGAGCAGTTCTTC.

The chain links TRBV3-1 to TRBJ2-3; D unclear. Germline V gene data show CDR1 as LGHDT and CDR2 as YNNKEL (reference sequence). The CDR3 loop spans 16 amino acids. The V end was cut by 1 base, the J end by 4 bases, with 15 bases between. The CDR3 sequence is CASSQGTTPAADTQYF. The CDR3 DNA reads TGTGCCAGCAGCCAAGGCACCACCCCAGCCGCAGATACGCAGTATTTT.

The chain carries TRBV7-9 and TRBJ1-1, with D hard to call. The CDR3 length is 13 residues. Germline-derived CDR1 and CDR2 are SEHNR and FQNEAQ (reference sequence). V was pared by 5 bases and J by 1 base, with 8 bases between. This chain's CDR3 is CASSTAGNTEAFF. In DNA form, the CDR3 reads TGTGCCAGCAGCACGGCGGGGAACACTGAAGCTTTCTTT.

This clonotype was seen at least ten times. This chain connects TRBV7-6 to TRBJ2-5; D uncertain. This CDR3 comprises 12 residues. CDR1 and CDR2 (germline): SGHVS, FNYEAQ. Between the trimmed V and J ends, which lost 10 bases and 4 bases, there was a span of 13 bases. CDR3 in amino acids: CATGQERETQYF. The CDR3 nucleotides read TGTGCCACTGGGCAGGAACGAGAGACCCAGTACTTC.

This clonotype was found a few times. J is TRBJ2-1 and V is TRBV6-5; the D gene is possibly TRBD2 (6 bases). The CDR3 has 13 amino acids. The V gene lost 0 bases and the J gene lost 6 bases, with 6 bases spanning the gap. Germline V lookup: CDR1 MNHEY, CDR2 SVGAGI. The CDR3 sequence is CASSYSEGNEQFF. DNA for the CDR3: TGTGCCAGCAGTTACTCGGAGGGCAATGAGCAGTTCTTC.

J is TRBJ1-2 and V is TRBV15, with D possibly being TRBD1 (6 bases). The CDR3 runs 16 residues. Germline V gene lookup returns CDR1 LNHNV and CDR2 YYDKDF (reference sequence). Trimming removed 1 base at V and 6 bases at J, with 18 bases between. The CDR3 reads CATSRAAEGGANGYTF. The DNA of the CDR3 is TGTGCCACCAGCAGAGCCGCTGAGGGGGGCGCAAATGGCTACACCTTC.